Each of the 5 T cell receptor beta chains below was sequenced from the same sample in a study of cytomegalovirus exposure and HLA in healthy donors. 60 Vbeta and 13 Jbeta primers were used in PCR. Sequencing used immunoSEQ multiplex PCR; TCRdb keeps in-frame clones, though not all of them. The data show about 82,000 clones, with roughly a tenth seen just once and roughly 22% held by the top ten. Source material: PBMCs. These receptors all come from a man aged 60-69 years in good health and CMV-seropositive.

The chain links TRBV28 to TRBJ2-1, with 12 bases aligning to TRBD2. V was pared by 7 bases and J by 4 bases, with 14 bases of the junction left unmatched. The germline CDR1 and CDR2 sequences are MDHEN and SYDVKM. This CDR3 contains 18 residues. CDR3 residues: CASTSPLAGGQTYNEQFF. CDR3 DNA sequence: TGTGCCAGCACCTCACCCCTAGCGGGGGGGCAGACTTACAATGAGCAGTTCTTC. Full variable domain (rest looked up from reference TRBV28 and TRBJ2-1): DVKVTQSSRYLVKRTGEKVFLECVQDMDHENMFWYRQDPGLGLRLIYFSYDVKMKEKGDIPEGYSVSREKKERFSLILESASTNQTSMYLCASTSPLAGGQTYNEQFFGPGTRLTVL.

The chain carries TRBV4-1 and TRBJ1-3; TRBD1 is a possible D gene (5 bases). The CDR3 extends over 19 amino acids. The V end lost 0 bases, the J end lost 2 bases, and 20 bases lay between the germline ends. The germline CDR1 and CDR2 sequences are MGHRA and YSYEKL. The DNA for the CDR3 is TGCGCCAGCAGCCAAGATGTGGGGCATCTTGGTCTGACTGGAAACACCATATATTTT. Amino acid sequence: CASSQDVGHLGLTGNTIYF.

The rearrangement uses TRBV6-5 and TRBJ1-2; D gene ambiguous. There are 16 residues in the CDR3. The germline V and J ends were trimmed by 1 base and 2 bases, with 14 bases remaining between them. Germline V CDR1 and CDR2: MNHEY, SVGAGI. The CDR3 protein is CASSYLKEIWNYGYTF. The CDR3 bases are TGTGCCAGCAGTTACTTAAAGGAGATCTGGAACTATGGCTACACCTTC.

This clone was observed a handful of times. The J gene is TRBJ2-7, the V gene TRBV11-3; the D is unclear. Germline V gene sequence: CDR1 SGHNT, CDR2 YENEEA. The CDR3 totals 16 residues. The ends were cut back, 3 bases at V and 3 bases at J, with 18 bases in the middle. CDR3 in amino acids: CASSLCLTRPFYEQYV. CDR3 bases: TGTGCCAGCAGCTTGTGTCTTACGCGGCCCTTCTACGAGCAGTACGTC.

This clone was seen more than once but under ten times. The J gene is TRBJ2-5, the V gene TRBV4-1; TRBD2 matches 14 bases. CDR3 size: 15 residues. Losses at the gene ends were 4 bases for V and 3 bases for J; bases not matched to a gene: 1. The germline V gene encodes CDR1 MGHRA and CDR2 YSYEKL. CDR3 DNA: TGCGCCAGCAGCCCGGGACTAGCGGGAGAAGAGACCCAGTACTTC. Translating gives CASSPGLAGEETQYF.